The clone carrying this T cell receptor beta chain occurred once. The data stem from a study of blood T cell repertoires in COVID-19. Authors' analysis steps: From reference gene primer amplification, estimates of nucleated cell counts were derived. Only in-frame clones appear in the TCRdb table, and some are missing; sequencing was by immunoSEQ multiplex PCR. That table is the source of V, J and clone size, and D and trimming were worked out from the DNA. Among a few hundred thousand clones, about 85% were seen once, and the ten largest hold around 8%. The CDR3 has 12 residues. The V end lost 3 bases, the J end lost 8 bases, and 11 bases lay between the germline ends. CDR1 and CDR2 from the germline V gene are SQVTM and ANQGSEA. Adults between roughly 18 and 95 years of age took part from fewer than 30 US areas. The study counted Cohort 3 donors as recovered given two negative PCRs, clearance, or symptom resolution.

The chain employs TRBV29-1 and TRBJ1-3; D remains ambiguous. Sequenced: PBMCs or T cells enriched from blood (not recorded which). The source of this sequence is an older woman who had recovered from COVID-19. As DNA, the CDR3 is TGCAGCGTTGATGAGGGCTTGGACACCATATATTTT. Translated, it gives CSVDEGLDTIYF.